This T cell receptor (beta chain) was retrieved from a study of T cell changes during pregnancy in multiple sclerosis. Profiled with immunoSEQ multiplex PCR; TCRdb holds only in-frame clones, not every one. The sample comprises about 71,000 clones, around nine tenths of which are singletons, and over 1% rests with the top ten. The CDR3 length is 12 residues. CDR1 SQVTM and CDR2 ANQGSEA come from the germline V gene. The clonotype comes from a female donor with multiple sclerosis, enrolled in a pregnancy study. The genes are TRBV29-1 and TRBJ2-7; D gene ambiguous. The material was peripheral blood, obtained in the third trimester of pregnancy. The CDR3, as DNA: TGCACCGTCAGGTGGCACTCCTACGAGCAGTACTTC. This sequence encodes CTVRWHSYEQYF.